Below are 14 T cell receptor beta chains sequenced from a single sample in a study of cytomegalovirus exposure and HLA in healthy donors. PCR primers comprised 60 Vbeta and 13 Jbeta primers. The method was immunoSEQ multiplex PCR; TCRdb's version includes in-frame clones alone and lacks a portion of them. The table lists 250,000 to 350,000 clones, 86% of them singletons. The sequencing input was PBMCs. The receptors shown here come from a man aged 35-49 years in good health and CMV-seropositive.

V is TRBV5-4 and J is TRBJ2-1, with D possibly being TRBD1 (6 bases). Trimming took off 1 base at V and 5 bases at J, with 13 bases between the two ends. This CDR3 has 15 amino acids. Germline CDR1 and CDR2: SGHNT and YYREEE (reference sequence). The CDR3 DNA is TGTGCCAGCAGCTTGTTGGACAGAGGAGACAATGAGCAGTTCTTC. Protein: CASSLLDRGDNEQFF. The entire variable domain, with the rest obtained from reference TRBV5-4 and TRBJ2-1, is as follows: ETGVTQSPTHLIKTRGQQVTLRCSSQSGHNTVSWYQQALGQGPQFIFQYYREEENGRGNFPPRFSGLQFPNYSSELNVNALELDDSALYLCASSLLDRGDNEQFFGPGTRLTVL.

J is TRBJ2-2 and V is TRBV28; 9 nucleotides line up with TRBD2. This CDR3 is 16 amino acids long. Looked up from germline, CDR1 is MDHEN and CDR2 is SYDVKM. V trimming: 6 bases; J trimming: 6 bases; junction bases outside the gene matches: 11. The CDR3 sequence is CASRRPGGRVAGELFF. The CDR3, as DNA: TGTGCCAGCAGGCGGCCGGGCGGGAGGGTTGCCGGGGAGCTGTTTTTT.

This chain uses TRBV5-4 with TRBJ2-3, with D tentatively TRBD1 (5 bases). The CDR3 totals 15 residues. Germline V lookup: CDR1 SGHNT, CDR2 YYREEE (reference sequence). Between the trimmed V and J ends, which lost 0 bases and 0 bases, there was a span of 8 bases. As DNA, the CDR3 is TGTGCCAGCAGCTTGGGACAGCTTAGCACAGATACGCAGTATTTT. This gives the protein CASSLGQLSTDTQYF.

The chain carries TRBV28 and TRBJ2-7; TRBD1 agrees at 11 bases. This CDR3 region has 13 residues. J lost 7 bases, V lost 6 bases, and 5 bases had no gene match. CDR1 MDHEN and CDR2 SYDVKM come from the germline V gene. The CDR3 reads CASRRDRGGEQYF. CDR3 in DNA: TGTGCCAGCAGAAGGGACAGGGGGGGTGAGCAGTACTTC.

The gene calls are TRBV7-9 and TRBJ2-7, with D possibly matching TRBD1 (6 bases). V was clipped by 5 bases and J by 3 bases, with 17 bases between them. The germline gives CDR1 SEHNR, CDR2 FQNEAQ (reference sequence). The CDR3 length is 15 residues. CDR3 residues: CASSPWGTTDYEQYF. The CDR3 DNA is TGTGCCAGCAGCCCATGGGGGACAACAGACTACGAGCAGTACTTC.

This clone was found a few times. The CDR3 nucleotides are TGCGCCAGCAGCCAAGGGGGGACAGGGGGCTCCTACGAGCAGTACTTC. Its translation is CASSQGGTGGSYEQYF. The V gene is TRBV4-3, the J gene TRBJ2-7; the match to TRBD1 covers 11 bases. CDR3 length: 16 amino acids. After removal of 1 base from V and 0 bases from J, the junction contained 2 bases not matched to a gene. Germline V gives CDR1 LGHNA, CDR2 YSLEER.

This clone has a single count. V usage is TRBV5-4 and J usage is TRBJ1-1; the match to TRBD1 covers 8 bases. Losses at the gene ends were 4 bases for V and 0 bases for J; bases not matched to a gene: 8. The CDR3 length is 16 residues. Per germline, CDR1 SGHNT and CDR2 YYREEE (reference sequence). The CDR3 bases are TGTGCCAGCAGCCCCAGGGGGCGAGGGGTGAACACTGAAGCTTTCTTT. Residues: CASSPRGRGVNTEAFF.

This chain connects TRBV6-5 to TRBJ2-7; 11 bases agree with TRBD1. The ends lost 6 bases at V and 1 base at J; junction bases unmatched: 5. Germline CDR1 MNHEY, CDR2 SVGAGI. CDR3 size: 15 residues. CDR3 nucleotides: TGTGCCAGCAGCCAGGGACAGGGGGGGTCCTACGAGCAGTACTTC. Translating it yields CASSQGQGGSYEQYF.

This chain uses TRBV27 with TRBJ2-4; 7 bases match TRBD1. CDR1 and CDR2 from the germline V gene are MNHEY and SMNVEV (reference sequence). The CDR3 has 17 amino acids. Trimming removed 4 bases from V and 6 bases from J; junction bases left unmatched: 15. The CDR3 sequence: CASSSRPRDSTLNIQYF. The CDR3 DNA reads TGTGCCAGCAGTTCCCGCCCTCGGGACAGCACCCTAAACATTCAGTACTTC.

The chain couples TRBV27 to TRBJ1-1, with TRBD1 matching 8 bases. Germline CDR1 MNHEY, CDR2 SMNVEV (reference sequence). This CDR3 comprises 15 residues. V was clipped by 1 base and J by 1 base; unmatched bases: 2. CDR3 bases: TGTGCCAGCAGTTTATACAGGGGGAGGAACACTGAAGCTTTCTTT. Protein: CASSLYRGRNTEAFF.

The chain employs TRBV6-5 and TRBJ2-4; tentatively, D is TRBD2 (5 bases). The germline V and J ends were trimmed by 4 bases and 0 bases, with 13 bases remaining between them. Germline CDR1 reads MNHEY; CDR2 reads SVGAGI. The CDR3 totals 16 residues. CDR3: CASSSPGRLAKNIQYF. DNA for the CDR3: TGTGCCAGCAGTTCCCCTGGGAGATTAGCCAAAAACATTCAGTACTTC.

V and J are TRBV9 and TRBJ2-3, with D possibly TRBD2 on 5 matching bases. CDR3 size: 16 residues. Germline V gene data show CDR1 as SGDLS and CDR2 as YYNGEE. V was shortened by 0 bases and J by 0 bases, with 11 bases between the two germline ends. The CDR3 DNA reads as TGTGCCAGCAGCGTAGTTGGGCGCGGGAGCACAGATACGCAGTATTTT. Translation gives CASSVVGRGSTDTQYF.

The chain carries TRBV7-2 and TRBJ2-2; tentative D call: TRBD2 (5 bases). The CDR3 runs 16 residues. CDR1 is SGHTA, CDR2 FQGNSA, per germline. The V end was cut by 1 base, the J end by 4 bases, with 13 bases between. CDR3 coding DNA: TGTGCCAGCAGCTTAGAAGGAGGTTCGTCCACCGGGGAGCTGTTTTTT. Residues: CASSLEGGSSTGELFF.

The CDR3: CASSQVWARGLGQPQHF. CDR3 nucleotides: TGCGCCAGCAGCCAAGTTTGGGCCAGGGGTTTAGGTCAGCCCCAGCATTTT. The chain recombines TRBV4-1 with TRBJ1-5, with a weak D call TRBD1 (6 bases). V gave up 1 base and J gave up 6 bases, with 19 bases separating them. CDR1 and CDR2 from the germline V gene are MGHRA and YSYEKL. The CDR3 totals 17 residues.